A single sample gave rise to the 4 T cell receptor beta chains below, sequenced in a study of blood T cell repertoires in COVID-19. Data came from immunoSEQ multiplex PCR; TCRdb stores just in-frame clones and leaves some out. The data contain tens of thousands of clones, 81% of them singletons. Sequenced input: peripheral blood. These receptors came from a man older than 75 with acute or convalescent COVID-19.

The CDR3 here is CASSPTQDSLYGYTF. The CDR3 DNA is TGTGCCAGCAGCCCTACCCAGGACAGCCTCTATGGCTACACCTTC. This chain uses TRBV2 with TRBJ1-2; TRBD1 is a possible D gene (6 bases). V was cut by 6 bases and J by 4 bases, with 18 bases left in between. CDR1 and CDR2 from the germline V gene are SNHLY and FYNNEI. This CDR3 is built from 15 residues.

The rearrangement joins TRBV2 to TRBJ1-2, with 7 positions matching TRBD1. Germline lookup yields CDR1 SNHLY and CDR2 FYNNEI. The CDR3 contains 14 residues. V was clipped by 8 bases and J by 0 bases; unmatched bases: 6. CDR3 residues: CASLRDRTNYGYTF. CDR3 bases: TGTGCCAGCCTAAGGGACAGAACTAACTATGGCTACACCTTC.

The chain has TRBV27 and TRBJ2-1; 8 bases fit TRBD1. Trimming removed 4 bases from V and 7 bases from J; junction bases left unmatched: 18. Germline CDR1 is MNHEY and CDR2 is SMNVEV (reference sequence). The length of the CDR3 is 18 residues. The CDR3 loop reads CASSSPTGGRLPDNEQFF. CDR3 nucleotide sequence: TGTGCCAGCAGTTCTCCCACAGGGGGAAGGCTACCTGATAATGAGCAGTTCTTC.

The chain employs TRBV6-5 and TRBJ1-6, with D possibly being TRBD1 (6 bases). The CDR3 runs 12 residues. V shed 7 bases and J shed 16 bases, with 17 bases lying between them. CDR1 and CDR2 from the germline V gene are MNHEY and SVGAGI. CDR3 sequence: CASNLDRPILHF. The DNA of the CDR3 is TGTGCCAGCAACCTGGACAGACCTATTCTCCACTTT.